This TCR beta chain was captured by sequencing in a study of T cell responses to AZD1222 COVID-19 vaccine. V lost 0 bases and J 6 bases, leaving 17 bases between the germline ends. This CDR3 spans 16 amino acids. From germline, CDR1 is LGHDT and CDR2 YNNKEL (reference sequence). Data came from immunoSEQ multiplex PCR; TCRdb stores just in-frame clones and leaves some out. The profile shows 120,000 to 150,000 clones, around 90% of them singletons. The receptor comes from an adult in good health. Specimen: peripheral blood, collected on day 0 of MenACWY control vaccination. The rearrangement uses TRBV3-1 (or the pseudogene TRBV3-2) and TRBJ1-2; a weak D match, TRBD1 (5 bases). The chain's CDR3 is CASSQDLRQPRHGYTF. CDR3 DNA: TGTGCCAGCAGCCAAGATCTCCGACAGCCAAGGCATGGCTACACCTTC.